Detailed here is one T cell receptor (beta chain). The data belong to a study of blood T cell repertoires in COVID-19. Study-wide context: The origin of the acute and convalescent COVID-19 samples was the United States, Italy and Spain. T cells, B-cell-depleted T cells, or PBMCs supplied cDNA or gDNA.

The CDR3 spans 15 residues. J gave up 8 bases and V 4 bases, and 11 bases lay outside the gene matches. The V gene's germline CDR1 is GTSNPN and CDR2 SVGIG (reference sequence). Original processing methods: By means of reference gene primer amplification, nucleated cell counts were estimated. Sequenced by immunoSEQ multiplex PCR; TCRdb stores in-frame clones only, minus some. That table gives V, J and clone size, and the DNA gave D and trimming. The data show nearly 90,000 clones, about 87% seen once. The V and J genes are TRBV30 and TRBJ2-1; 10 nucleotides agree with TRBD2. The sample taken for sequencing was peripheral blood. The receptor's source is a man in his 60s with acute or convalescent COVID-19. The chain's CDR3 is CAWTLAGVGSDEQFF. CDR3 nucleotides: TGTGCCTGGACCCTAGCGGGGGTGGGGAGCGATGAGCAGTTCTTC.